This TCR beta chain was found in a study of cytomegalovirus exposure and HLA in healthy donors. Study-wide findings and caveats: More clonal expansion characterized HLA-associated TCR beta chains than equally common others in a later analysis. Roughly uniform depth of sequencing across donors was assumed in presence/absence analyses.

Germline V CDR1 and CDR2: SGHDN, FVKESK. This CDR3 comprises 13 residues. About this clone itself: Its antigen is not identified. The junction does not match germline at one end; this may be a read error.

Researchers ran the PCR with 60 Vbeta and 13 Jbeta primers. Clones were read by immunoSEQ multiplex PCR, and TCRdb kept only the in-frame ones, dropping some. The table has about 130,000 clones, roughly 88% seen once. The receptor was isolated from a young woman in good health and CMV-seropositive. V usage is TRBV14 and J usage is TRBJ2-7; D ambiguous. Sample: PBMCs. DNA of the CDR3: TGTGCCAGCAGCCACACCTACATACTGGAGCAGTGCTTC. As protein: CASSHTYILEQCF.